Listed below are T cell receptor beta chains from one sample, sequenced in a study of OX40 agonist ivuxolimab in advanced cancers. TCRdb's copy holds only in-frame clones and misses some; the assay was immunoSEQ multiplex PCR. This table holds around 75,000 clones, around 90% found once. The starting material was CD4+ or CD8+ T cells sorted from blood, obtained in a trial of the OX40 agonist ivuxolimab. The receptors stem from an adult with an advanced solid tumor such as melanoma, head and neck, liver or kidney cancer. Both conserved end residues are part of each CDR3. Each record gives: clone size, V gene, J gene, D gene, CDR3 DNA, CDR3 protein. The D gene is left open where the match is weak. Clone size, where shown, is once, few, many, or a class for clones that have expanded.

.	TRBV29-1	TRBJ2-7	TRBD2	TGCAGCGTAGCGGGAGATTCCCTCGTCGAGCAGTACTTC	CSVAGDSLVEQYF
.	TRBV11-2	TRBJ2-7	.	TGTGCCAGCAGCTGGAGGGACAGTTACGAGCAGTACTTC	CASSWRDSYEQYF
.	TRBV5-1	TRBJ1-1	.	TGCGCCAGCAGCGAACAGGGATCGAACACTGAAGCTTTCTTT	CASSEQGSNTEAFF
.	TRBV28	TRBJ1-4	.	TGTGCCAGCCAGGGACGGATTAATGAAAAACTGTTTTTT	CASQGRINEKLFF
.	TRBV5-4	TRBJ1-1	.	TGTGCCAGCAGCTTGGCCCAGGGGAACACTGAAGCTTTCTTT	CASSLAQGNTEAFF
few	TRBV19	TRBJ1-2	.	TGTGCCAGTACCCAGACAGCTAACTATGGCTACACCTTC	CASTQTANYGYTF
few	TRBV15	TRBJ2-1	TRBD1	TGTGCCACCAGCAGACCCGGGACAGGGTTGTTTGTGCAGTTCTTC	CATSRPGTGLFVQFF
once	TRBV28	TRBJ1-2	.	TGTGCCAGTAAGATCTACAGGGTCCTTGATGGCTACACCTTC	CASKIYRVLDGYTF
.	TRBV10-1	TRBJ1-1	TRBD1	TGCGCCAGCAGGAGGACAGGGGCCACTGAAGCTTTCTTT	CASRRTGATEAFF
.	TRBV4-2	TRBJ1-1	TRBD1	TGTGCCAGCAGCCAAGCGGGACAGGGCAACACTGAAGCTTTCTTT	CASSQAGQGNTEAFF
.	TRBV30	TRBJ1-1	.	TGTGCCTGGAGTGTAGGCAGAGACATGAACACTGAAGCTTTCTTT	CAWSVGRDMNTEAFF
.	TRBV28	TRBJ1-1	.	TGTGCCAGCAGAACAACGAACACTGAAGCTTTCTTT	CASRTTNTEAFF
once	TRBV9	TRBJ2-2	TRBD1	TGTGCCAGCAGCGTATCCAGGGGGCTTTCTACCGGGGAGCTGTTTTTT	CASSVSRGLSTGELFF
.	TRBV5-8	TRBJ2-3	.	TGTGCCAGCAGCCCCGGACTTAGCACAGATACGCAGTATTTT	CASSPGLSTDTQYF
.	TRBV7-3	TRBJ2-1	TRBD2	TGTGCCAGCAGCCCTACTAGCGGGGTAAACAATGAGCAGTTCTTC	CASSPTSGVNNEQFF
.	TRBV27	TRBJ2-7	.	TGTGCCAGCAGTTTATCCCTTGGGTCGACTACGGGCGAGCAGTACTTC	CASSLSLGSTTGEQYF
once	TRBV27	TRBJ2-2	.	TGTGCCAGCAGTGAATACACCGGGGAGCTGTTTTTT	CASSEYTGELFF
.	TRBV5-6	TRBJ2-5	.	TGTGCCAGCAGCTTGGTGGCCCTCCAAGAGACCCAGTACTTC	CASSLVALQETQYF
.	TRBV30	TRBJ2-5	.	TGTGCCTGGAGTGCTCCTCAAGAGACCCAGTACTTC	CAWSAPQETQYF
.	TRBV29-1	TRBJ1-1	TRBD1	TGCAGCGTTGAAGGGGGGGCCAGGGGGCACACTGAAGCTTTCTTT	CSVEGGARGHTEAFF
.	TRBV6-5	TRBJ1-5	.	TGTGCCAGCAGTCTCCCGGACTTTAATCAGCCCCAGCATTTT	CASSLPDFNQPQHF
once	TRBV27	TRBJ2-5	TRBD1	TGTGCCAGCAGTTTAGGACAGGGCCAAGAGACCCAGTACTTC	CASSLGQGQETQYF
once	TRBV4-2	TRBJ2-3	TRBD1	TGTGCCAGCAGCCAAAAAGCTGGGACAGGGGAACACACAGATACGCAGTATTTT	CASSQKAGTGEHTDTQYF
.	TRBV19	TRBJ1-1	TRBD1	TGTGCCAGTAGACGACAGGGAACTGAAGCTTTCTTT	CASRRQGTEAFF
.	TRBV2	TRBJ2-7	.	TGTGCCAGCAGTGAAGACACAGGTACCGAGCAGTACTTC	CASSEDTGTEQYF
.	TRBV19	TRBJ2-7	.	TGTGCCAGTAGCTCCGGGGACACCTCCTACGAGCAGTACTTC	CASSSGDTSYEQYF
.	TRBV30	TRBJ1-5	.	TGTGCCTGGAACCCCCGGGGGCGAAACAATCAGCCCCAGCATTTT	CAWNPRGRNNQPQHF
once	TRBV7-8	TRBJ2-1	.	TGTGCCAGTTTGTCCGGTACCTACAATGAGCAGTTCTTC	CASLSGTYNEQFF
.	TRBV5-1	TRBJ2-5	.	TGCGCCAGCAGCTCGGGAGTGGAAGAGACCCAGTACTTC	CASSSGVEETQYF
.	TRBV7-2	TRBJ1-5	.	TGTGCCAGCAGCTCGTCACAGGGTAGGGCCCAGCATTTT	CASSSSQGRAQHF
.	TRBV7-3	TRBJ2-4	.	TGTGCCAGCAGCTCAGACGGGACCGCCAAAAACATTCAGTACTTC	CASSSDGTAKNIQYF
.	TRBV7-2	TRBJ1-2	TRBD1	TGTGCCAGCAGCTTCCTCGGACAGGGAAGTGGCTACACCTTC	CASSFLGQGSGYTF
.	TRBV4-1	TRBJ2-3	TRBD2	TGCGCCAGCAGCCAAGAGGGACCGGGACTAGTCACAGATACGCAGTATTTT	CASSQEGPGLVTDTQYF
few	TRBV18	TRBJ2-7	.	TGTGCCAGCTCAAAACCCACAGGTTTCGAGCAGTACTTC	CASSKPTGFEQYF
.	TRBV28	TRBJ2-7	.	TGTGCCAGCAGTGGACTGCGGGGCATAAGCTCCTACGAGCAGTACTTC	CASSGLRGISSYEQYF
.	TRBV29-1	TRBJ1-1	.	TGCAGCGTTGAAATAGGAGTTGAAGCTTTCTTT	CSVEIGVEAFF
.	TRBV19	TRBJ2-1	.	TGTGCCAGTACGGTAGGGGAGTCATACAATGAGCAGTTCTTC	CASTVGESYNEQFF
.	TRBV7-2	TRBJ2-7	TRBD2	TGTGCCAGCAGCTCCCCGGGTCGCGGGGGGGCGTACGAGCAGTACTTC	CASSSPGRGGAYEQYF
.	TRBV7-2	TRBJ1-2	.	TGTGCCAGCAGCTACCCTGGGGGGCGACAATCAGGCTATGGCTACACCTTC	CASSYPGGRQSGYGYTF
.	TRBV10-3	TRBJ2-7	.	TGTGCCATCAGCTCCTACGACAGCTACGAGCAGTACTTC	CAISSYDSYEQYF
.	TRBV7-9	TRBJ2-7	TRBD1	TGTGCCAGCAGCTTATCGGGACAGATCTCCTACGAGCAGTACTTC	CASSLSGQISYEQYF
.	TRBV5-1	TRBJ2-7	.	TGCGCCAGCAGCCAAAGCGGCAGTACCAAGGACGAGCAGTACTTC	CASSQSGSTKDEQYF
.	TRBV7-6	TRBJ2-5	TRBD2	TGTGCCAGCAGCTTATCTCGAGCGGGGCGGGTTCTAGGAGAGACCCAGTACTTC	CASSLSRAGRVLGETQYF
.	TRBV18	TRBJ1-1	.	TGTGCCAGCTCACCAGAGTCGAGCACTGAAGCTTTCTTT	CASSPESSTEAFF
.	TRBV30	TRBJ1-1	.	TGTGCCTGGATTATGCGACAGGTACCTGAAGCTTTCTTT	CAWIMRQVPEAFF
.	TRBV5-1	TRBJ2-5	TRBD2	TGCGCCAGCAGCTGGGGTACTAGCGGGAGGCGGAGGGGAGAGACCCAGTACTTC	CASSWGTSGRRRGETQYF
once	TRBV9	TRBJ2-5	TRBD1	TGTGCCAGCAGCGTAGAAGGGGGCCGGGAGACCCAGTACTTC	CASSVEGGRETQYF
few	TRBV28	TRBJ2-4	.	TGTGCCAGCAGTACCCACGGGGAAAACATTCAGTACTTC	CASSTHGENIQYF
once	TRBV2	TRBJ2-2	.	TGTGCCAGCGGGGCTTCCCTCTCGAACACCGGGGAGCTGTTTTTT	CASGASLSNTGELFF
.	TRBV27	TRBJ2-3	TRBD1	TGTGCCAGCAGTCGGGACAGGGGCACAGATACGCAGTATTTT	CASSRDRGTDTQYF
.	TRBV5-4	TRBJ2-3	.	TGTGCCAGCAGCTTGGCGGGGGCCAGCACAGATACGCAGTATTTT	CASSLAGASTDTQYF
.	TRBV5-4	TRBJ2-7	TRBD1	TGTGCCAGCAGCTTTGACAGGGAGCAGGACGAGCAGTACTTC	CASSFDREQDEQYF
.	TRBV10-2	TRBJ2-2	TRBD2	TGCGCCAGCAGTGATCCTAGCGGGAAGGGCACCGGGGAGCTGTTTTTT	CASSDPSGKGTGELFF
once	TRBV5-1	TRBJ2-1	TRBD2	TGCGCCAGCAGCTGGGTCACGGGGGGAGGGAATGAGCAGTTCTTC	CASSWVTGGGNEQFF
few	TRBV25-1	TRBJ2-6	.	TGTGCCAGCAGTGAACGACCCGGGGGGCCTGGGGCCAACGTCCTGACTTTC	CASSERPGGPGANVLTF